Following are 26 T cell receptor beta chains from one sample sequenced in a study of T cell changes during pregnancy in multiple sclerosis. Sequenced by immunoSEQ multiplex PCR; TCRdb stores in-frame clones only, minus some. The sample holds about 50,000 clones; almost 95% are singletons and the top ten take approximately 4.2%. Material: CD8+ T cells from peripheral blood mononuclear cells, obtained in the first trimester of pregnancy. Every receptor here comes from a female donor with multiple sclerosis, enrolled in a pregnancy study.

This chain uses TRBV4-2 with TRBJ2-5; 8 bases fit TRBD2. Germline lookup yields CDR1 LGHNA and CDR2 YNFKEQ. Unmatched junction bases numbered 17, after V lost 0 bases and J lost 5 bases. CDR3 length equals 19 residues. The CDR3 bases are TGTGCCAGCAGCCAAGATTGGGTCACCGGGAGGGCTGACAGGGAGACCCAGTACTTC. It codes for CASSQDWVTGRADRETQYF.

The chain joins TRBV4-1 to TRBJ2-7; TRBD2 aligns across 9 bases. V lost 4 bases and J lost 0; bases outside the gene matches: 4. The CDR3 has 15 residues. Germline V gives CDR1 MGHRA, CDR2 YSYEKL. Here the CDR3 reads CASSPQRGDSYEQYF. The CDR3, as DNA: TGCGCCAGCAGCCCCCAGCGGGGGGACTCCTACGAGCAGTACTTC.

The CDR3 reads CSVLGLDSSNTEAFF. In DNA, the CDR3 is TGCAGCGTTTTGGGGTTGGACAGTTCGAACACTGAAGCTTTCTTT. The rearrangement joins TRBV29-1 to TRBJ1-1, with D perhaps matching TRBD1 (6 bases). Trimming left V 5 bases short and J 1 base short, with 17 bases between. CDR3 length: 15 amino acids. Germline lookup yields CDR1 SQVTM and CDR2 ANQGSEA. The complete variable domain, with remaining parts taken from reference TRBV29-1 and TRBJ1-1, reads SAVISQKPSRDICQRGTSLTIQCQVDSQVTMMFWYRQQPGQSLTLIATANQGSEATYESGFVIDKFPISRPNLTFSTLTVSNMSPEDSSIYLCSVLGLDSSNTEAFFGQGTRLTVV.

The gene calls are TRBV7-9 and TRBJ1-1; possibly TRBD1 for D (5 bases). The length of the CDR3 is 14 residues. Germline CDR1 and CDR2: SEHNR and FQNEAQ (reference sequence). V dropped 5 bases and J dropped 4 bases, with 14 bases sitting between them. DNA of the CDR3: TGTGCCAGCAGCCCACCGGGGGGGTTCACTGAAGCTTTCTTT. This encodes CASSPPGGFTEAFF.

This clone turned up a few times. This sequence joins TRBV9 and TRBJ1-2, with a tentative D call TRBD1 (6 bases). Germline lookup yields CDR1 SGDLS and CDR2 YYNGEE. V was shortened by 4 bases and J by 8 bases, with 18 bases between the two germline ends. This CDR3 has 14 amino acids. The CDR3 is CASSPQRGQWGYTF. Here the CDR3 DNA reads TGTGCCAGCAGCCCCCAAAGGGGACAATGGGGCTACACCTTC.

The chain is built from TRBV7-9 and TRBJ2-5; 10 nucleotides line up with TRBD1. This CDR3 has 12 residues. CDR1 is SEHNR, CDR2 FQNEAQ, per germline (reference sequence). The junction had 7 bases not matched to a gene; V was cut back by 4 bases and J by 14 bases. The CDR3 DNA reads as TGTGCCAGCAGCTCCGCCAGGGACAGGGGTTACTTC. Translated, it gives CASSSARDRGYF.

This clone was seen just once. This sequence joins TRBV5-6 and TRBJ2-5; perhaps TRBD1 as D (5 bases). The germline V gene has CDR1 SGHDT and CDR2 YYEEEE. V shed 0 bases and J shed 2 bases, with 8 bases lying between them. This CDR3 comprises 14 residues. In DNA form, the CDR3 reads TGTGCCAGCAGCTTGGGGGCAGGGCAAGAGACCCAGTACTTC. This codes for CASSLGAGQETQYF.

CDR3 residues: CASRGGGQETQYF. The CDR3 nucleotides read TGTGCCAGCAGGGGGGGAGGGCAAGAGACCCAGTACTTC. The J gene is TRBJ2-5, the V gene TRBV6-1; 7 positions match TRBD2. The CDR3 totals 13 residues. Germline CDR1 and CDR2: MNHNS and SASEGT. The J segment lost 2 bases and the V segment lost 6 bases, leaving 3 bases of the junction unmatched.

V and J are TRBV13 and TRBJ2-3; TRBD2 matches 10 bases. Germline CDR1 is PRHDT and CDR2 is FYEKMQ (reference sequence). The CDR3 contains 17 residues. The trim removed 5 bases at V and 2 bases at J, leaving 10 bases unmatched. CDR3 sequence: CASSPPLAGGITDTQYF. The DNA for the CDR3 is TGTGCCAGCAGCCCCCCCTTAGCGGGGGGCATCACAGATACGCAGTATTTT.

The chain links TRBV2 to TRBJ2-7; 8 nucleotides match TRBD1. Unmatched junction bases numbered 6, after V lost 9 bases and J lost 2 bases. The CDR3 runs to 13 residues. Germline V CDR1 and CDR2: SNHLY, FYNNEI. As DNA, the CDR3 is TGTGCCAGGGGGACAGGACCTCCCTACGAGCAGTACTTC. It yields the protein CARGTGPPYEQYF.

V gene TRBV7-6 combines with J gene TRBJ1-3; no clear D gene. Trimming took off 1 base at V and 0 bases at J, with 13 bases between the two ends. This CDR3 spans 17 amino acids. From germline, CDR1 is SGHVS and CDR2 FNYEAQ. This CDR3 reads CASSLGAGMSSGNTIYF. The CDR3 coding sequence is TGTGCCAGCAGCTTAGGGGCCGGGATGAGCTCTGGAAACACCATATATTTT.

The chain links TRBV7-3 to TRBJ2-1; 9 bases match TRBD2. Germline V gene sequence: CDR1 SGHTA, CDR2 FQGTGA. Trimming removed 0 bases from V and 4 bases from J; junction bases left unmatched: 1. The CDR3 runs 15 residues. For the CDR3, the DNA is TGTGCCAGCAGCTTAACAGCGGGAGGATACAATGAGCAGTTCTTC. Encoded protein: CASSLTAGGYNEQFF.

The chain recombines TRBV4-1 with TRBJ2-2, with D hard to call. Trimming took 3 bases from V and 7 from J, leaving 18 bases between them. The length of the CDR3 is 16 residues. CDR1 MGHRA and CDR2 YSYEKL come from the germline V gene. CDR3 amino acids: CASSQKFEQQFGELFF. In DNA form, the CDR3 reads TGCGCCAGCAGCCAGAAGTTTGAACAGCAATTCGGGGAGCTGTTTTTT.

This chain links TRBV11-2 with TRBJ2-2; 10 bases are a match to TRBD2. This CDR3 region has 18 residues. V shed 0 bases, J shed 7 bases, and the junction held 11 bases outside the gene matches. The germline CDR1 and CDR2 sequences are SGHAT and FQNNGV. CDR3 amino acids: CASSLDSSGGEEGGELFF. The CDR3 bases are TGTGCCAGCAGCTTAGATTCTAGCGGGGGAGAGGAAGGCGGGGAGCTGTTTTTT.

This rearrangement joins TRBV7-8 to TRBJ1-1; D ambiguous. The CDR3 has 15 amino acids. Germline CDR1 reads SGHVS; CDR2 reads FQNEAQ. The V end lost 2 bases, the J end lost 1 base, and 11 bases lay between the germline ends. CDR3 nucleotides: TGTGCCAGCAGCTTACCCGCGAGGTCGAACACTGAAGCTTTCTTT. This codes for CASSLPARSNTEAFF.

The chain combines TRBV5-4 with TRBJ2-7; 9 bases are a match to TRBD2. The CDR3 is made up of 17 amino acids. The J segment lost 4 bases and the V segment lost 4 bases, leaving 15 bases of the junction unmatched. Germline CDR1 and CDR2: SGHNT and YYREEE (reference sequence). The CDR3 protein is CASSPVGSGGQIYEQYF. CDR3 nucleotides: TGTGCCAGCAGCCCCGTGGGGAGCGGGGGGCAGATATACGAGCAGTACTTC.

The chain recombines TRBV27 with TRBJ1-5, with 8 positions matching TRBD1. The CDR3 totals 13 residues. J gave up 5 bases and V 7 bases, and 4 bases lay outside the gene matches. Per germline, CDR1 MNHEY and CDR2 SMNVEV (reference sequence). The CDR3 bases are TGTGCCAGCACTCAGGGGGCGCATCAGCCCCAGCATTTT. It is translated as CASTQGAHQPQHF.

The chain is built from TRBV6-6 and TRBJ2-7; perhaps TRBD1 as D (5 bases). Germline CDR1 and CDR2: MNHNY and SVGAGI (reference sequence). The germline V and J ends were trimmed by 2 bases and 0 bases, with 8 bases remaining between them. CDR3 length: 14 residues. CDR3 sequence: CASSYDSSSYEQYF. In nucleotides, the CDR3 is TGTGCCAGCAGTTACGACAGTAGCTCCTACGAGCAGTACTTC.

This clone occurred once. The rearrangement uses TRBV10-2 and TRBJ2-1; 8 nucleotides match TRBD1. With 8 bases clipped from V and 8 bases from J, the junction kept 11 bases outside the gene matches. Germline CDR1 and CDR2: WSHSY and SAAADI. The CDR3 contains 14 residues. The CDR3 loop is CASSQDRELDEQFF. The CDR3 region has the DNA TGCGCCAGCTCCCAGGACAGGGAATTGGATGAGCAGTTCTTC.

This chain uses TRBV9 with TRBJ2-7; 7 bases line up with TRBD2. V trimming: 3 bases; J trimming: 2 bases; junction bases outside the gene matches: 8. Germline CDR1 and CDR2: SGDLS and YYNGEE. The CDR3 totals 15 residues. The CDR3 spells CASSGHGGGTYEQYF. The DNA of the CDR3 is TGTGCCAGCAGCGGGCATGGCGGGGGAACCTACGAGCAGTACTTC.

This chain joins TRBV5-5 and TRBJ2-3, with D possibly matching TRBD2 (5 bases). Germline values: CDR1 SGHKS, CDR2 YYEKEE (reference sequence). V lost 2 bases to trimming and J lost 0 bases, with 10 bases between them. CDR3 length equals 15 residues. This CDR3 reads CASSLGLTSTDTQYF. The CDR3 nucleotides read TGTGCCAGCAGCTTAGGACTTACTAGCACAGATACGCAGTATTTT.

CDR3 amino acids: CASSLISAGARGSEQYF. CDR3 bases: TGTGCCAGCAGCTTAATTTCGGCCGGCGCAAGGGGCTCCGAGCAGTACTTC. The chain is built from TRBV7-9 and TRBJ2-7; TRBD1 might be the D (5 bases). Trimming pared 2 bases from V and 6 bases from J, leaving 23 bases between. Germline V CDR1 and CDR2: SEHNR, FQNEAQ (reference sequence). The CDR3 consists of 17 residues.

The V call is TRBV7-9, the J call TRBJ1-1; the D gene is possibly TRBD1 (6 bases). This CDR3 contains 16 residues. The germline V gene encodes CDR1 SEHNR and CDR2 FQNEAQ (reference sequence). Trimming took 5 bases from V and 3 from J, leaving 19 bases between them. CDR3 bases: TGTGCCAGCAGCCAGTTCAGGGGATCGTCGGACACTGAAGCTTTCTTT. Amino acids: CASSQFRGSSDTEAFF.

This sequence joins TRBV5-8 and TRBJ1-4; tentative D call: TRBD1 (5 bases). There are 17 residues in the CDR3. Germline loops: CDR1 SGHTS, CDR2 YDEGEE. V lost 1 base, J lost 3 bases, and 16 bases lay in between. CDR3 DNA: TGTGCCAGCAGCTTGAACCGGGGGGAAGCTTCTAATGAAAAACTGTTTTTT. Protein product: CASSLNRGEASNEKLFF.

This chain links TRBV19 with TRBJ2-1; 7 nucleotides agree with TRBD2. The junction had 6 bases not matched to a gene; V was cut back by 4 bases and J by 6 bases. The CDR3 spans 14 residues. The germline V gene encodes CDR1 LNHDA and CDR2 SQIVND (reference sequence). The CDR3 loop is CASSNGGSPNEQFF. CDR3 DNA: TGTGCCAGTAGTAATGGCGGGAGCCCCAATGAGCAGTTCTTC.

This chain uses TRBV4-3 with TRBJ2-3; TRBD2 is a possible D gene (6 bases). V lost 5 bases, J lost 0 bases, and 12 bases lay in between. CDR1 and CDR2 (germline): LGHNA, YSLEER. This CDR3 spans 15 amino acids. CDR3 coding DNA: TGCGCCAGCAGCGGGACTCTTGGAAGCACAGATACGCAGTATTTT. This gives the protein CASSGTLGSTDTQYF.